The entry below describes one TCR beta chain. Its binding antigen is unknown. No clone much larger than this one lies a single base away; base qualities are absent. This record comes from a study of OX40 agonist ivuxolimab in advanced cancers. Regarding the complete study: Ivuxolimab was an agonistic, fully human IgG2 monoclonal antibody directed against OX40 (CD134), a costimulatory receptor. Intravenous ivuxolimab was administered to patients every 2 weeks at six dose levels: 0.01, 0.1, 0.3, 1.5, 3 and 10 mg/kg. Among the approximately 50 dose-escalation patients, about 20 had hepatocellular carcinoma, roughly 15 melanoma, 9 renal cell carcinoma and 9 head and neck cancer. The dose-escalation cohort was about 83% male with a mean age of around 62 years, ranging from roughly 20 to 80. Prior anti-PD-1, anti-PD-L1 or anti-CTLA-4 therapy was permitted, and checkpoint inhibitors had been received by roughly 42% of dose-escalation patients. Partial responses were achieved by three dose-escalation patients, of whom one had hepatocellular carcinoma and two had cutaneous melanoma. Peripheral TCRbeta sequencing was intended to test whether TCR sequence diversity was altered and clonal T-cell expansion was caused by ivuxolimab. The paper describes the monotherapy dose-escalation part (N of about 57 patients) of the phase I trial of ivuxolimab. Overall study results and their limits: Partial responders in the 0.1-3.0 mg/kg groups had among the lowest normalized peripheral clonal expansion, especially among CD8+ T cells. The antigen specificity of the clonally expanded peripheral T cells was not determined. After ivuxolimab, more expanded clones were found on average in CD8+ T cells than in CD4+ T cells. Low levels of normalized T-cell clonal expansion were also seen in some nonresponding patients. Clonal expansion of both CD4+ and CD8+ blood T cells was observed from baseline to week 6 at doses 0.1 to 3.0 mg/kg.

The trial excluded patients who had a history of autoimmune disease or were on systemic immunosuppression. Peripheral blood for TCR sequencing was drawn from every dose cohort at baseline, at cycle 4 day 1 and at cycle 7 day 1. The samples were taken from a phase I, first-in-human, multicenter, open-label dose-escalation trial of ivuxolimab. Adults with locally advanced or metastatic melanoma, renal cell carcinoma, hepatocellular carcinoma or head and neck squamous cell carcinoma were enrolled in the trial. Before TCR sequencing, CD4+ T cells and CD8+ T cells were sorted from peripheral blood as separate populations. Genomic DNA was extracted from sorted cells for sequencing of the TCRbeta CDR3 region. The immunoSEQ Assay was used for sequencing of TCRbeta CDR3 regions. Entries here come from immuneACCESS through TCRdb and include only in-frame sequences with V and J called. Some clones fail to appear in such tables; in the studies checked, an unresolved V gene covers under half of the shortfall, and the cause of the remainder is unknown. Present in this sample are about 110,000 clones, 91% of which were seen just once. In total, the top ten clones hold approximately 0.69% of the sample.

This sample comprised CD4+ or CD8+ T cells sorted from blood, obtained in a trial of the OX40 agonist ivuxolimab. The source is an adult with an advanced solid tumor such as melanoma, head and neck, liver or kidney cancer.

CDR3 reads: CASSLGSWTGTGLSGELFF. The DNA sequence follows: TGCGCCAGCAGCCTTGGCTCGTGGACCGGGACAGGTCTTTCCGGGGAGCTGTTTTTT. This sequence uses TRBV5-1 and TRBJ2-2; 8 central bases correspond to TRBD1. The cysteine opens and the phenylalanine closes a CDR3 of 19 amino acids. The DNA shown is the 57-base CDR3, in frame from base 1. V lost 4 bases and J lost 6 bases, and the count of bases not matched to a germline gene is 20. CDR1 and CDR2 were assigned from the germline V gene as SGHRS and YFSETQ.